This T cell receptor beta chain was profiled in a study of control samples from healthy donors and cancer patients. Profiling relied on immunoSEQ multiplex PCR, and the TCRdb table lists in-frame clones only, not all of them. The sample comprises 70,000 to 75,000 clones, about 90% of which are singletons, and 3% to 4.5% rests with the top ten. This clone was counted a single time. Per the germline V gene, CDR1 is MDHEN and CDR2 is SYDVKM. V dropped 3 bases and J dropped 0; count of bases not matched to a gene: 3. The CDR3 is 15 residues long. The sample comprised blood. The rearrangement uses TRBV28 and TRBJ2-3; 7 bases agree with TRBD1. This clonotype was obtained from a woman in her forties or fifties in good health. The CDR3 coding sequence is TGTGCCAGCAGTTTCCGGGACAGAAGCACAGATACGCAGTATTTT. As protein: CASSFRDRSTDTQYF.